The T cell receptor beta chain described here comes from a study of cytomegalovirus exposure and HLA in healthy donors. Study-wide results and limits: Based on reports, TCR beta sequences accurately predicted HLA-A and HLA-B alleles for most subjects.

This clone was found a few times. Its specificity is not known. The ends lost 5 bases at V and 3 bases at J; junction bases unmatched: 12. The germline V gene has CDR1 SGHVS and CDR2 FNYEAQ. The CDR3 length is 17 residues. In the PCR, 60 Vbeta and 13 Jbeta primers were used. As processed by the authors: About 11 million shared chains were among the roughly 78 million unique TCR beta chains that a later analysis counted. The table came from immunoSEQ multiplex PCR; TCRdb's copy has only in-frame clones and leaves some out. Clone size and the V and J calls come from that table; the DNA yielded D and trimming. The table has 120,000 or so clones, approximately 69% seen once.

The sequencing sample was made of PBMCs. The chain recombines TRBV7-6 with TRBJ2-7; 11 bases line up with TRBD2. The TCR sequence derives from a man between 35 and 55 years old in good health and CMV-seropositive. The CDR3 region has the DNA TGTGCCAGCAGCCTTAGTCAAACCGGGACTAGCGGCTACGAGCAGTACTTC. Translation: CASSLSQTGTSGYEQYF.